The clone carrying this TCR beta chain was observed a few times. Its antigen is not known. This entry comes from a study of cytomegalovirus exposure and HLA in healthy donors. Study-wide context: About 83 million unique TCRs from HLA-typed donors made up an early data release.

Study results and limitations: A list of approximately 160 TCR beta chains associated with cytomegalovirus was given. Among donors in an Asian-associated ancestry cluster, a later analysis reportedly found fewer N-insertions than the roughly 700-donor mean.

PCR was performed using 60 Vbeta and 13 Jbeta primers. As processed by the authors: In a later analysis, roughly 11 million of approximately 86 million unique beta chains occurred in at least two donors. Data came from immunoSEQ multiplex PCR; TCRdb stores just in-frame clones and leaves some out. D and trimming were read from the DNA, whereas the V and J calls and clone size are those reported in that table. Of fewer than 250,000 clones detected, around 79% appear once; the ten largest clones hold around 1.5%. The sample comprised PBMCs. The TCR was taken from a woman aged 50 to 60 in good health and CMV-seronegative.

The CDR3 is CASSQGQGEKLFF. The CDR3 DNA sequence: TGCGCCAGCAGCCAAGGACAGGGGGAAAAACTGTTTTTT. V usage is TRBV4-3 and J usage is TRBJ1-4, with 8 bases identical to TRBD1. The J segment lost 8 bases and the V segment lost 1 base, leaving 0 bases of the junction unmatched. Germline CDR1 reads LGHNA; CDR2 reads YSLEER. The CDR3 is 13 amino acids.